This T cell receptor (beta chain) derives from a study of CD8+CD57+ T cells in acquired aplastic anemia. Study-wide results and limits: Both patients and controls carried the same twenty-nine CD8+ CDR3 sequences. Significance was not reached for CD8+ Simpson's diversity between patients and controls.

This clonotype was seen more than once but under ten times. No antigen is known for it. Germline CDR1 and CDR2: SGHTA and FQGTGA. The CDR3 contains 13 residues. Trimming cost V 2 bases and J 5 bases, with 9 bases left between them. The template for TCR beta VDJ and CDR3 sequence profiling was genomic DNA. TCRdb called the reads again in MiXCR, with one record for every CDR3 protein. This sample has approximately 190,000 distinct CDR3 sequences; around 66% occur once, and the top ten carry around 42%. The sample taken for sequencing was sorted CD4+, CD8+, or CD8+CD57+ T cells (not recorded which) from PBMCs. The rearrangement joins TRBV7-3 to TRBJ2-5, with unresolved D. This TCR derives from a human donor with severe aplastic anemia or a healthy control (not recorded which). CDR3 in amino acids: CASSLLGLETQYF. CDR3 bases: TGTGCCAGCAGCTTACTGGGGTTGGAGACCCAGTACTTC.